The source of this TCR beta chain is a study of blood T cells in healthy people across ages. A second PCR of about 7 to 11 cycles used a sample-barcoded 5' primer and a J-beta primer mix. TCRdb reprocessed the 5' RACE reads with MiXCR, giving one entry per CDR3 protein. The table shows 1,500,000 or so distinct CDR3 sequences, with 59% occurring only once. Trimming removed 1 base from V and 7 bases from J, with 19 bases in between. CDR1 is MGHRA and CDR2 is YSYEKL in the germline V gene. This CDR3 spans 16 amino acids. This TCR came from a man younger than 35 in good health. The sample taken for sequencing was blood. The V call is TRBV4-1, the J call TRBJ1-2; no clear D gene. The CDR3: CASSQGSGGQLGGYTF. Written as DNA, the CDR3 is TGCGCCAGCAGCCAAGGCTCCGGAGGTCAACTTGGTGGCTACACCTTC.